The clone carrying this T cell receptor beta chain was seen more than once but under ten times. Its matching antigen is unknown. The source of the sample is a study of early T cells in non-severe SARS-CoV-2 infection. Study-level information: Sequencing of bulk RNA from unsorted whole blood was done, without chain pairing.

General observations from the study: VDJdb-based matching was biased toward anti-spike CD8 responses and missed private and CD4 specificities.

Germline CDR1 reads SGHTA; CDR2 reads FQGNSA. The CDR3 spans 12 residues. Trimming left V 10 bases short and J 6 bases short, with 10 bases between. Researchers attached unique molecular identifiers to individual cDNA molecules. TCRdb reanalysed the 5' RACE reads using MiXCR and keeps one entry per CDR3 protein. The sample has 35,000 to 40,000 distinct CDR3 sequences, under 5% seen once. V usage is TRBV7-2 and J usage is TRBJ1-6; D might be TRBD1 (5 bases). This clonotype was sampled from an adult who was a healthcare worker with PCR-confirmed SARS-CoV-2 infection or an uninfected control (not recorded which). Sequenced: whole blood. The CDR3 sequence is CAIDSPNSPLHF. CDR3 DNA sequence: TGTGCCATTGACAGCCCTAATTCACCCCTCCACTTT.